A selection of T cell receptor beta chains follows, all from one sample in a study of T-cell memory formation after mild COVID-19. One entry per CDR3 protein results from TCRdb running MiXCR on the 5' RACE reads. The repertoire holds 550,000 to 600,000 distinct CDR3 sequences, 20% to 25% seen once, with about 8.2% in the top ten. The sequenced sample was PBMCs or a T cell subset sorted from them (not recorded which). The source is an adult woman who had mild COVID-19 (a few samples of this study predate the infection). Cell type and time point are not known. Each CDR3 is given with its conserved first and last residue. Clone sizes are given selectively: once, few, many, or a class where the clone is expanded.

TRBV20-1 NA CSARDGTVRYEQYF
TRBV3-1 NA CASSQDRVLEEQYF
TRBV11-2 NA CASSLRPVTERNEQFF
TRBV6-1 NA CASNLLGESSGYTF
TRBV5-1 few CASSKPSGGLQETQYF
TRBV6-5 few CASSYSILGFGYTF
TRBV5-6 many CASSLGQGPNQPQHF
TRBV7-6 few CASSFTGGRGNTEAFF
TRBV29-1 NA CSVEVRADEQYF
TRBV20-1 few CSAGPGQDAPGRKSNEQFF
TRBV2 few CASRQGHSYEQYF
TRBV24-1 few CATSDIQETQYF
TRBV10-3 NA CAIAVHQGGTEAFF
TRBV3-1 few CASSQVPGPSYEQYF
TRBV7-6 few CASSLPSTSGLYNEQFF
TRBV7-3 NA CASSYNQGSDYTF
TRBV3-1 NA CASSLGLAGIEQFF
TRBV4-1 NA CASSHPRHSLSNTGELFF
TRBV7-8 NA CASSLGDRGRLAKNIQYF
TRBV5-1 NA CASSLDLAITDTQYF
TRBV12-3/TRBV12-4 NA CASSRQGDINQPQHF
TRBV20-1 few CSAAAGGWTEAFF
TRBV6-6 NA CASSLRGIGGRSNYGYTF
TRBV20-1 few CSAGGAKGQETQYF
TRBV11-2 NA CASSPRTGRLEQYF
TRBV9 NA CASHPGHGNTEAFF
TRBV9 NA CASSVEGVGNTIYF
TRBV5-1 NA CASTLTGSYEQYF
TRBV27 NA CASNSLRDSAADTQYF
TRBV6-5 few CASPRVRSSYEQYF
TRBV3-1 NA CASSQDLFPGLAGAGELFF